This is a list of T cell receptor beta chains from one sample in a study of CD8 T cells in Susac syndrome. TCRdb recomputed calls from the immunoSEQ multiplex PCR reads with MiXCR, one row per CDR3 protein. The sample consists of approximately 180,000 distinct CDR3 sequences, approximately 94% of them appearing once. Sequencing was carried out using CD4+ T cells from PBMCs. The source of these receptors is a human donor with multiple sclerosis. CDR3s include the opening cysteine and the closing phenylalanine or tryptophan. D genes are given only for firm matches. Where a row states a size, it is once, few, many or the class of an expanded clone; other rows omit it.

d_call: NA
j_call: TRBJ2-2
v_call: TRBV3-1
clone_size: NA
cdr3_aa: CASSSRRGFTGELFF
cdr3_nt: TGTGCCAGCAGCTCCCGACGTGGGTTCACCGGGGAGCTGTTTTTT

d_call: NA
j_call: TRBJ1-5
v_call: TRBV30
clone_size: NA
cdr3_aa: CAWSVAGSNQPQHF
cdr3_nt: TGTGCCTGGAGTGTAGCGGGGAGCAATCAGCCCCAGCATTTT

d_call: TRBD1
j_call: TRBJ2-7
v_call: TRBV18
clone_size: NA
cdr3_aa: CATPHDRALSYEQYF
cdr3_nt: TGTGCCACCCCTCACGACAGGGCTCTCTCCTACGAGCAGTACTTC

d_call: NA
j_call: TRBJ1-2
v_call: TRBV7-6
clone_size: NA
cdr3_aa: CASSRAGQGYTF
cdr3_nt: TGTGCCAGCAGCCGGGCAGGGCAGGGCTACACCTTC

d_call: NA
j_call: TRBJ1-1
v_call: TRBV29-1
clone_size: NA
cdr3_aa: CSVEEGTFF
cdr3_nt: TGCAGCGTTGAAGAAGGGACTTTCTTT

d_call: NA
j_call: TRBJ1-2
v_call: TRBV5-1
clone_size: NA
cdr3_aa: CASSSSVSLYGYTF
cdr3_nt: TGCGCCAGCAGCTCTAGCGTATCTCTCTATGGCTACACCTTC

d_call: NA
j_call: TRBJ1-6
v_call: TRBV7-3
clone_size: NA
cdr3_aa: CASSSGEVSPLHF
cdr3_nt: TGTGCCAGCAGCTCAGGGGAAGTTTCACCCCTCCACTTT

d_call: NA
j_call: TRBJ2-7
v_call: TRBV3-1
clone_size: NA
cdr3_aa: CASSQGGYEQYF
cdr3_nt: TGTGCCAGCTCACAGGGTGGCTACGAGCAGTACTTC

d_call: NA
j_call: TRBJ1-2
v_call: TRBV29-1
clone_size: NA
cdr3_aa: CSDVSHVREGYTF
cdr3_nt: TGCAGCGATGTCTCACACGTCAGGGAGGGCTACACCTTC

d_call: TRBD1
j_call: TRBJ1-2
v_call: TRBV29-1
clone_size: NA
cdr3_aa: CSVGTGGDLGYTF
cdr3_nt: TGCAGCGTTGGGACAGGGGGCGATTTAGGCTACACCTTC

d_call: NA
j_call: TRBJ1-1
v_call: TRBV18
clone_size: NA
cdr3_aa: CASSPTGARDTEAFF
cdr3_nt: TGTGCCAGCTCACCAACGGGAGCCCGGGACACTGAAGCTTTCTTT

d_call: NA
j_call: TRBJ2-7
v_call: TRBV7-8
clone_size: NA
cdr3_aa: CASSLGPEQYF
cdr3_nt: TGTGCCAGCAGCTTAGGCCCCGAGCAGTACTTC

d_call: NA
j_call: TRBJ1-1
v_call: TRBV29-1
clone_size: NA
cdr3_aa: CSGVTPNTEAFF
cdr3_nt: TGCAGCGGGGTCACACCGAACACTGAAGCTTTCTTT

d_call: NA
j_call: TRBJ2-5
v_call: TRBV18
clone_size: once
cdr3_aa: CASSPRDSYQETQYF
cdr3_nt: TGTGCCAGCTCACCACGTGACTCGTACCAAGAGACCCAGTACTTC

d_call: NA
j_call: TRBJ1-2
v_call: TRBV14
clone_size: NA
cdr3_aa: CASSHRPGGNYGYTF
cdr3_nt: TGTGCCAGCAGCCACCGCCCAGGTGGGAACTATGGCTACACCTTC

d_call: NA
j_call: TRBJ2-7
v_call: TRBV30
clone_size: NA
cdr3_aa: CAWSVPPVIF
cdr3_nt: TGTGCCTGGAGTGTGCCCCCCGTCATCTTC

d_call: NA
j_call: TRBJ1-6
v_call: TRBV5-1
clone_size: NA
cdr3_aa: CASSPNRARINSPLHF
cdr3_nt: TGCGCCAGCAGCCCCAACAGGGCTAGGATCAATTCACCCCTCCACTTT

d_call: NA
j_call: TRBJ2-7
v_call: TRBV11-2
clone_size: NA
cdr3_aa: CASSLDNHRSYEQYF
cdr3_nt: TGTGCCAGCAGCTTAGATAACCACAGATCCTACGAGCAGTACTTC

d_call: TRBD1
j_call: TRBJ1-2
v_call: TRBV6-2/TRBV6-3
clone_size: NA
cdr3_aa: CASSTGGVGYTF
cdr3_nt: TGTGCCAGCTCTACAGGGGGCGTCGGCTACACCTTC

d_call: NA
j_call: TRBJ1-1
v_call: TRBV20-1
clone_size: once
cdr3_aa: CSARDRKDVDTEAFF
cdr3_nt: TGCAGTGCTCGGGACCGGAAAGACGTGGACACTGAAGCTTTCTTT

d_call: TRBD1
j_call: TRBJ1-1
v_call: TRBV3-1
clone_size: NA
cdr3_aa: CASSQEGRGRGMNTEAFF
cdr3_nt: TGTGCCAGCAGCCAAGAAGGCAGGGGGCGAGGAATGAACACTGAAGCTTTCTTT

d_call: NA
j_call: TRBJ1-1
v_call: TRBV20-1
clone_size: NA
cdr3_aa: CSANPHRVNTEAFF
cdr3_nt: TGCAGTGCTAACCCCCACAGGGTGAACACTGAAGCTTTCTTT

d_call: TRBD1
j_call: TRBJ1-6
v_call: TRBV29-1
clone_size: once
cdr3_aa: CSVGQGRDSPLHF
cdr3_nt: TGCAGCGTTGGACAGGGGCGGGATTCACCCCTCCACTTT

d_call: NA
j_call: TRBJ2-5
v_call: TRBV11-3
clone_size: NA
cdr3_aa: CASSQLASRLPEYF
cdr3_nt: TGTGCCAGCAGCCAGTTAGCGTCCAGACTTCCCGAGTACTTC

d_call: NA
j_call: TRBJ2-1
v_call: TRBV29-1
clone_size: NA
cdr3_aa: CSVGGPNNEQFF
cdr3_nt: TGCAGCGTAGGAGGGCCCAACAATGAGCAGTTCTTC

d_call: NA
j_call: TRBJ2-3
v_call: TRBV3-1
clone_size: NA
cdr3_aa: CASSQVRAGAQYF
cdr3_nt: TGTGCCAGCAGCCAAGTACGGGCTGGAGCGCAGTATTTT

d_call: NA
j_call: TRBJ2-7
v_call: TRBV4-3
clone_size: NA
cdr3_aa: CASSQAEGLSYEQYF
cdr3_nt: TGCGCCAGCAGCCAAGCCGAGGGCCTCTCCTACGAGCAGTACTTC

d_call: NA
j_call: TRBJ2-3
v_call: TRBV18
clone_size: NA
cdr3_aa: CASSQGHSTDTQYF
cdr3_nt: TGTGCCAGCTCACAGGGCCACAGCACAGATACGCAGTATTTT

d_call: TRBD1
j_call: TRBJ2-1
v_call: TRBV5-6
clone_size: NA
cdr3_aa: CASSTGGPPNEQFF
cdr3_nt: TGTGCCAGCAGTACAGGGGGCCCCCCCAATGAGCAGTTCTTC

d_call: NA
j_call: TRBJ2-3
v_call: TRBV6-2/TRBV6-3
clone_size: NA
cdr3_aa: CASRFDKSTDTQYF
cdr3_nt: TGTGCCAGCAGGTTTGACAAGAGCACAGATACGCAGTATTTT

d_call: NA
j_call: TRBJ2-5
v_call: TRBV5-6
clone_size: NA
cdr3_aa: CASSSTIGATKRETQYF
cdr3_nt: TGTGCCAGCAGCTCAACAATCGGGGCAACCAAGAGGGAGACCCAGTACTTC

d_call: NA
j_call: TRBJ1-1
v_call: TRBV7-2
clone_size: NA
cdr3_aa: CASSLGWVNTEAFF
cdr3_nt: TGTGCCAGCAGCTTAGGATGGGTGAACACTGAAGCTTTCTTT

d_call: TRBD1
j_call: TRBJ2-7
v_call: TRBV4-3
clone_size: NA
cdr3_aa: CASSRTGGLEQYF
cdr3_nt: TGCGCCAGCAGCCGGACAGGGGGGTTGGAGCAGTACTTC

d_call: NA
j_call: TRBJ2-1
v_call: TRBV7-2
clone_size: NA
cdr3_aa: CASSLLVGEQFF
cdr3_nt: TGTGCCAGCAGCTTATTAGTTGGTGAGCAGTTCTTC

d_call: NA
j_call: TRBJ2-7
v_call: TRBV30
clone_size: NA
cdr3_aa: CAWNRDSAYEQYF
cdr3_nt: TGTGCCTGGAACAGAGACAGCGCCTACGAGCAGTACTTC

d_call: NA
j_call: TRBJ2-3
v_call: TRBV29-1
clone_size: NA
cdr3_aa: CSGSASASTDTQYF
cdr3_nt: TGCAGCGGCTCGGCTAGCGCGAGCACAGATACGCAGTATTTT

d_call: NA
j_call: TRBJ2-2
v_call: TRBV28
clone_size: NA
cdr3_aa: CASSLRLGAGELFF
cdr3_nt: TGTGCCAGCAGTCTACGTTTGGGCGCCGGGGAGCTGTTTTTT

d_call: NA
j_call: TRBJ2-1
v_call: TRBV18
clone_size: NA
cdr3_aa: CASSREYYNEQFF
cdr3_nt: TGTGCCAGCTCTCGGGAGTACTACAATGAGCAGTTCTTC

d_call: NA
j_call: TRBJ1-5
v_call: TRBV9
clone_size: NA
cdr3_aa: CASSPTGRHDQPQHF
cdr3_nt: TGTGCCAGCAGCCCAACAGGGCGTCACGATCAGCCCCAGCATTTT

d_call: NA
j_call: TRBJ2-7
v_call: TRBV6-2/TRBV6-3
clone_size: NA
cdr3_aa: CASSTRAGLSTYEQYF
cdr3_nt: TGTGCCAGCAGCACCAGGGCGGGACTGAGTACCTACGAGCAGTACTTC

d_call: NA
j_call: TRBJ1-5
v_call: TRBV28
clone_size: NA
cdr3_aa: CASSFWRLVGNQPQHF
cdr3_nt: TGTGCCAGCAGTTTTTGGCGGTTAGTGGGCAATCAGCCCCAGCATTTT

d_call: NA
j_call: TRBJ2-3
v_call: TRBV29-1
clone_size: NA
cdr3_aa: CSVEGPSTDTQYF
cdr3_nt: TGCAGCGTTGAGGGACCCAGCACAGATACGCAGTATTTT

d_call: NA
j_call: TRBJ2-3
v_call: TRBV7-2
clone_size: NA
cdr3_aa: CASSRDGATDTQYF
cdr3_nt: TGTGCCAGCAGCCGGGACGGAGCCACAGATACGCAGTATTTT

d_call: NA
j_call: TRBJ2-1
v_call: TRBV30
clone_size: once
cdr3_aa: CAWNRVPYNEQFF
cdr3_nt: TGTGCCTGGAACAGGGTACCCTACAATGAGCAGTTCTTC

d_call: NA
j_call: TRBJ2-1
v_call: TRBV2
clone_size: NA
cdr3_aa: CASMIGPTQFF
cdr3_nt: TGTGCCAGCATGATTGGCCCAACGCAGTTCTTC

d_call: TRBD1
j_call: TRBJ2-4
v_call: TRBV30
clone_size: NA
cdr3_aa: CAWSQTGDIQYF
cdr3_nt: TGTGCCTGGAGCCAGACAGGGGACATTCAGTACTTC

d_call: NA
j_call: TRBJ2-7
v_call: TRBV20-1
clone_size: NA
cdr3_aa: CSARDAGSPYEQYF
cdr3_nt: TGCAGTGCTAGAGATGCAGGATCACCATACGAGCAGTACTTC

d_call: NA
j_call: TRBJ2-7
v_call: TRBV20-1
clone_size: NA
cdr3_aa: CSARRAAQFYEQYF
cdr3_nt: TGCAGTGCTAGAAGGGCGGCACAGTTCTACGAGCAGTACTTC

d_call: NA
j_call: TRBJ2-3
v_call: TRBV12-3/TRBV12-4
clone_size: NA
cdr3_aa: CASSPFRNADTQYF
cdr3_nt: TGTGCCAGCAGTCCCTTCCGGAATGCAGATACGCAGTATTTT

d_call: NA
j_call: TRBJ1-1
v_call: TRBV29-1
clone_size: NA
cdr3_aa: CSVVGVLNTEAFF
cdr3_nt: TGCAGCGTTGTAGGGGTCCTGAACACTGAAGCTTTCTTT

d_call: TRBD1
j_call: TRBJ1-1
v_call: TRBV20-1
clone_size: NA
cdr3_aa: CSARGPGGEAFF
cdr3_nt: TGCAGTGCTAGAGGCCCAGGGGGTGAAGCTTTCTTT

d_call: NA
j_call: TRBJ2-1
v_call: TRBV29-1
clone_size: NA
cdr3_aa: CSAQGGRDAPYNEQFF
cdr3_nt: TGCAGCGCCCAGGGGGGTCGGGACGCCCCCTACAATGAGCAGTTCTTC

d_call: NA
j_call: TRBJ2-7
v_call: TRBV20-1
clone_size: NA
cdr3_aa: CSASFGGSSYEQYF
cdr3_nt: TGCAGTGCTTCCTTTGGAGGGTCCTCCTACGAGCAGTACTTC

d_call: NA
j_call: TRBJ1-3
v_call: TRBV5-1
clone_size: NA
cdr3_aa: CASSLETGNTIYF
cdr3_nt: TGCGCCAGCAGCTTGGAAACTGGAAACACCATATATTTT

d_call: NA
j_call: TRBJ2-6
v_call: TRBV4-3
clone_size: NA
cdr3_aa: CASSQSHLSGANVLTF
cdr3_nt: TGCGCCAGCAGCCAATCCCACCTGTCTGGGGCCAACGTCCTGACTTTC

d_call: TRBD1
j_call: TRBJ1-1
v_call: TRBV18
clone_size: NA
cdr3_aa: CASSRLGQLNTEAFF
cdr3_nt: TGTGCCAGCTCACGACTGGGACAGCTGAACACTGAAGCTTTCTTT

d_call: NA
j_call: TRBJ1-6
v_call: TRBV7-3
clone_size: NA
cdr3_aa: CASSLHQDSPLHF
cdr3_nt: TGTGCCAGCAGCTTACATCAGGACTCACCCCTCCACTTT